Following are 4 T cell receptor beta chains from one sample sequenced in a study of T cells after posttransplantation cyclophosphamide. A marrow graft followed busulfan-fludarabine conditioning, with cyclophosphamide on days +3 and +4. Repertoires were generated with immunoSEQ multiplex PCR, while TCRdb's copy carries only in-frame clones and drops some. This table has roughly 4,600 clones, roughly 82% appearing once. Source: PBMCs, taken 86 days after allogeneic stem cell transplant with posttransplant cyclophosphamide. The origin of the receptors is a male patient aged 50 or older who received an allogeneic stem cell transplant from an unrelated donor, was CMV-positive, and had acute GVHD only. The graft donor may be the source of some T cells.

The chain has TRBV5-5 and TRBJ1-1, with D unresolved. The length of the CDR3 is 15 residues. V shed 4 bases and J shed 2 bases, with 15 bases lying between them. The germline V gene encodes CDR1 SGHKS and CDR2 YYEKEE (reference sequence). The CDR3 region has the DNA TGTGCCAGCAGCCCGAATCCAACACCAAACACTGAAGCTTTCTTT. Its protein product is CASSPNPTPNTEAFF.

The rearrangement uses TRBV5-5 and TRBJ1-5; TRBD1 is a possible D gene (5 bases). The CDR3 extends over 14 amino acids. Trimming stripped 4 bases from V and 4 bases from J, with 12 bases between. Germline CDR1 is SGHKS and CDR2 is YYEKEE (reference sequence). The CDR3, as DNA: TGTGCCAGCAGCCTAGGACACGGGAATCAGCCCCAGCATTTT. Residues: CASSLGHGNQPQHF.

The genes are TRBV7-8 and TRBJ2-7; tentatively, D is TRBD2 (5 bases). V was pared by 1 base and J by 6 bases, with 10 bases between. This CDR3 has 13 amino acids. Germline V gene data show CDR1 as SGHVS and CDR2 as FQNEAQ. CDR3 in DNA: TGTGCCAGCAGCTTAGGAGTTGGAGGCGAGCAGTACTTC. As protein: CASSLGVGGEQYF.

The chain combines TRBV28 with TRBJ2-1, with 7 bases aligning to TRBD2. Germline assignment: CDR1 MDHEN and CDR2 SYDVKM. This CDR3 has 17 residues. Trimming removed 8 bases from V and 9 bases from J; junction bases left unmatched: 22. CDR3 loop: CASEGLQVRRELGEQFF. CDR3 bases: TGTGCCAGCGAGGGACTCCAAGTGAGGCGGGAGTTGGGTGAGCAGTTCTTC.